This T cell receptor beta chain was documented in a study of blood T cell repertoires in COVID-19. Study overall: Acute and convalescent COVID-19 samples came from the United States, Italy and Spain.

The assay was immunoSEQ multiplex PCR, and TCRdb's table has in-frame clones only and misses some. The sample consists of about 200,000 clones, around 79% of them appearing once. This CDR3 is built from 14 residues. Germline lookup yields CDR1 KGHSH and CDR2 LQKENI. Trimming cost V 6 bases and J 3 bases; bases outside gene matches: 8. The source of this sequence is a man aged 45-65 years who had recovered from COVID-19. Material: peripheral blood. This chain connects TRBV18 to TRBJ2-7, with TRBD1 matching over 7 bases. The DNA of the CDR3 is TGTGCCAGCTCGCCGGACAGGCTCATCTACGAGCAGTACTTC. It codes for CASSPDRLIYEQYF.